Each of the 3 T cell receptor beta chains below was sequenced from the same sample in a study of T cells after yellow fever vaccination. Via MiXCR, TCRdb re-called the 5' RACE reads, giving one row per CDR3 protein. Of a few hundred thousand distinct CDR3 sequences listed, around 6.8% are singletons. Sequences were derived from PBMCs, sampled approximately 40 days after the first yellow fever vaccination. Receptors were obtained from a man aged 18 to 30 who received the YFV17D yellow fever vaccine.

This clonotype has a handful of counts. The chain joins TRBV7-2 to TRBJ2-3, with 8 bases fitting TRBD2. Germline trimming cut 7 bases from V and 2 bases from J; bases unmatched to any gene: 11. Germline-derived CDR1 and CDR2 are SGHTA and FQGNSA. The CDR3 runs to 16 residues. CDR3 DNA sequence: TGTGCCAGCACTATCATAAGCGGGGGCCTCACAGATACGCAGTATTTT. It codes for CASTIISGGLTDTQYF.

This rearrangement joins TRBV4-1 to TRBJ2-5, with 8 bases that match TRBD2. The germline CDR1 and CDR2 sequences are MGHRA and YSYEKL. The ends lost 4 bases at V and 1 base at J; junction bases unmatched: 5. CDR3 length: 15 amino acids. As DNA, the CDR3 is TGCGCCAGCAGCCGGGGGAGCGGGAGCCAAGAGACCCAGTACTTC. Translated: CASSRGSGSQETQYF.

CDR3 protein: CASSQDREREGLAETQYF. Here the CDR3 DNA reads TGCGCCAGCAGCCAAGATCGGGAGCGGGAGGGTCTGGCAGAGACCCAGTACTTC. This chain uses TRBV4-3 with TRBJ2-5; 10 bases match TRBD2. Trimming removed 0 bases from V and 4 bases from J; junction bases left unmatched: 11. This CDR3 has 18 residues. Germline V CDR1 and CDR2: LGHNA, YSLEER.